This is a list of T cell receptor beta chains from one sample in a study of regulatory T cells in long-lasting Graves disease. TCRdb fed the multiplex PCR reads into MiXCR, producing one record per CDR3 protein. Among approximately 400,000 distinct CDR3 sequences listed, about 25% were seen once. Specimen: peripheral blood mononuclear cells (PBMCs), collected when the disease was refractory, from a patient treated with antithyroid drugs. These receptors were collected from a female donor with Graves disease. Each CDR3 is given with its conserved first and last residue. Each record gives: CDR3 protein, CDR3 DNA, CDR3 length, V gene, clone size, J gene, D gene. The D gene is left open where the match is weak. Not every row has a clone size; where given, it reads once, few, many or a size class.

CDR3aa: CSALLDGYIEAFF
CDR3nt: TGCAGCGCCCTACTGGACGGATATATTGAAGCTTTCTTT
len: 13
v_gene: TRBV29-1
abundance: .
j_gene: TRBJ1-1
d_gene: .

CDR3aa: CASNPGVTRRPGYTF
CDR3nt: TGTGCCAGCAACCCGGGGGTCACCAGGCGGCCTGGCTACACCTTC
len: 15
v_gene: TRBV28
abundance: many
j_gene: TRBJ1-2
d_gene: .

CDR3aa: CASTQTGVGDQETQYF
CDR3nt: TGTGCCAGCACCCAAACGGGGGTGGGTGACCAAGAGACCCAGTACTTC
len: 16
v_gene: TRBV4-2
abundance: .
j_gene: TRBJ2-5
d_gene: .

CDR3aa: CASSQRQETQYF
CDR3nt: TGTGCCAGCAGCCAACGTCAAGAGACCCAGTACTTC
len: 12
v_gene: TRBV3-1
abundance: many
j_gene: TRBJ2-5
d_gene: .

CDR3aa: CASSFPRGDRVRQPQHF
CDR3nt: TGTGCCAGCAGTTTTCCTCGCGGGGACAGGGTGCGCCAGCCCCAGCATTTT
len: 17
v_gene: TRBV28
abundance: many
j_gene: TRBJ1-5
d_gene: TRBD1

CDR3aa: CASSINRDSAFF
CDR3nt: TGTGCCAGCAGCATAAACCGGGACTCGGCTTTCTTT
len: 12
v_gene: TRBV7-9
abundance: .
j_gene: TRBJ1-1
d_gene: .

CDR3aa: CASSPSGDGPQHF
CDR3nt: TGTGCCAGCAGCCCCTCTGGGGATGGGCCCCAGCATTTT
len: 13
v_gene: TRBV7-9
abundance: .
j_gene: TRBJ1-5
d_gene: .

CDR3aa: CASISGVTSGELFF
CDR3nt: TGTGCCAGCATCAGTGGAGTCACATCCGGGGAGCTGTTTTTT
len: 14
v_gene: TRBV2
abundance: many
j_gene: TRBJ2-2
d_gene: .

CDR3aa: CASSPGTSVKTQYF
CDR3nt: TGTGCCAGCAGTCCCGGGACTAGCGTAAAGACCCAGTACTTC
len: 14
v_gene: TRBV6-1
abundance: .
j_gene: TRBJ2-5
d_gene: TRBD2

CDR3aa: CSARGAGETYEQYF
CDR3nt: TGCAGTGCTAGAGGAGCAGGGGAGACCTACGAGCAGTACTTC
len: 14
v_gene: TRBV20-1
abundance: few
j_gene: TRBJ2-7
d_gene: .

CDR3aa: CASSETPGRSDEKLFF
CDR3nt: TGTGCCAGCAGCGAAACTCCGGGACGGTCAGATGAAAAACTGTTTTTT
len: 16
v_gene: TRBV2
abundance: many
j_gene: TRBJ1-4
d_gene: .

CDR3aa: CASSSSSRDRPSGQYF
CDR3nt: TGTGCCAGCAGCTCATCATCCCGGGACAGGCCCTCGGGCCAGTACTTC
len: 16
v_gene: TRBV9
abundance: .
j_gene: TRBJ2-5
d_gene: TRBD1

CDR3aa: CAISGGAGNTIYF
CDR3nt: TGTGCCATCAGTGGTGGGGCAGGAAACACCATATATTTT
len: 13
v_gene: TRBV10-3
abundance: .
j_gene: TRBJ1-3
d_gene: .

CDR3aa: CASSPQSRGYYGYTF
CDR3nt: TGTGCCAGCTCACCACAGTCCAGGGGGTATTATGGCTACACCTTC
len: 15
v_gene: TRBV18
abundance: few
j_gene: TRBJ1-2
d_gene: TRBD1

CDR3aa: CASTPGGWNTGELFF
CDR3nt: TGTGCCAGCACACCAGGGGGCTGGAACACCGGGGAGCTGTTTTTT
len: 15
v_gene: TRBV3-1
abundance: few
j_gene: TRBJ2-2
d_gene: TRBD1

CDR3aa: CASSSYSERSNQPQHF
CDR3nt: TGTGCCAGTAGTTCCTACAGTGAACGGAGCAATCAGCCCCAGCATTTT
len: 16
v_gene: TRBV19
abundance: few
j_gene: TRBJ1-5
d_gene: .

CDR3aa: CATSRVGPSRGGELFF
CDR3nt: TGTGCCACCAGCAGAGTCGGACCGAGTCGGGGCGGGGAGCTGTTTTTT
len: 16
v_gene: TRBV15
abundance: few
j_gene: TRBJ2-2
d_gene: .

CDR3aa: CASSRGISEQYF
CDR3nt: TGTGCCAGCTCTAGGGGGATAAGCGAGCAGTACTTC
len: 12
v_gene: TRBV28
abundance: many
j_gene: TRBJ2-7
d_gene: .

CDR3aa: CASSSGQIIQETQYF
CDR3nt: TGTGCCAGCAGCTCCGGACAGATAATCCAAGAGACCCAGTACTTC
len: 15
v_gene: TRBV7-3
abundance: .
j_gene: TRBJ2-5
d_gene: .

CDR3aa: CASSIQGRNTEAFF
CDR3nt: TGTGCCAGCTCGATACAGGGACGGAACACTGAAGCTTTCTTT
len: 14
v_gene: TRBV28
abundance: many
j_gene: TRBJ1-1
d_gene: .

CDR3aa: CASSYGTSGPTSYEQYF
CDR3nt: TGTGCCAGCAGCTACGGGACTAGCGGGCCCACTTCCTACGAGCAGTACTTC
len: 17
v_gene: TRBV5-6
abundance: few
j_gene: TRBJ2-7
d_gene: TRBD2

CDR3aa: CASSQGRARGQPQHF
CDR3nt: TGCGCCAGCAGCCAAGGAAGGGCTCGGGGTCAGCCCCAGCATTTT
len: 15
v_gene: TRBV4-1
abundance: .
j_gene: TRBJ1-5
d_gene: .

CDR3aa: CASSEVASLPGELFF
CDR3nt: TGTGCCAGCAGTGAAGTGGCTAGCCTCCCCGGGGAGCTGTTTTTT
len: 15
v_gene: TRBV2
abundance: many
j_gene: TRBJ2-2
d_gene: .

CDR3aa: CASSLTGANTGELFF
CDR3nt: TGTGCCAGCAGTTTGACAGGGGCGAACACCGGGGAGCTGTTTTTT
len: 15
v_gene: TRBV5-1
abundance: many
j_gene: TRBJ2-2
d_gene: TRBD1

CDR3aa: CARIAGTESSETQYF
CDR3nt: TGCGCCAGGATCGCCGGGACAGAATCGTCAGAGACCCAGTACTTC
len: 15
v_gene: TRBV5-1
abundance: .
j_gene: TRBJ2-5
d_gene: TRBD1

CDR3aa: CASSYGGYQETQYF
CDR3nt: TGTGCCAGCAGTTACGGGGGGTACCAAGAGACCCAGTACTTC
len: 14
v_gene: TRBV9
abundance: many
j_gene: TRBJ2-5
d_gene: TRBD2

CDR3aa: CASSTRETGELFF
CDR3nt: TGTGCCAGCAGCACCAGGGAAACCGGGGAGCTGTTTTTT
len: 13
v_gene: TRBV6-1
abundance: many
j_gene: TRBJ2-2
d_gene: .

CDR3aa: CASSPRGSGYEQYF
CDR3nt: TGTGCCAGCAGCCCAAGGGGTAGCGGCTACGAGCAGTACTTC
len: 14
v_gene: TRBV19
abundance: few
j_gene: TRBJ2-7
d_gene: .

CDR3aa: CSARVFGGQQEQYF
CDR3nt: TGCAGTGCTAGAGTATTTGGAGGGCAGCAAGAGCAGTACTTC
len: 14
v_gene: TRBV20-1
abundance: few
j_gene: TRBJ2-7
d_gene: .

CDR3aa: CASSAGQARVPYEQYF
CDR3nt: TGCGCCAGCAGCGCCGGACAGGCCCGGGTTCCCTACGAGCAGTACTTC
len: 16
v_gene: TRBV5-1
abundance: few
j_gene: TRBJ2-7
d_gene: TRBD1

CDR3aa: CASSFLGFPERITEAFF
CDR3nt: TGTGCCAGCAGTTTTCTGGGGTTCCCCGAGCGTATCACTGAAGCTTTCTTT
len: 17
v_gene: TRBV28
abundance: many
j_gene: TRBJ1-1
d_gene: .

CDR3aa: CASSLAVGAPYNEQFF
CDR3nt: TGTGCCAGCAGCTTAGCGGTCGGGGCACCTTACAATGAGCAGTTCTTC
len: 16
v_gene: TRBV7-9
abundance: few
j_gene: TRBJ2-1
d_gene: .

CDR3aa: CASRVSGTNYEQYF
CDR3nt: TGTGCCAGCAGAGTTTCCGGGACAAACTACGAGCAGTACTTC
len: 14
v_gene: TRBV2
abundance: many
j_gene: TRBJ2-7
d_gene: .

CDR3aa: CSVPRGGRSWNTEAFF
CDR3nt: TGCAGCGTTCCCAGGGGGGGACGGTCCTGGAACACTGAAGCTTTCTTT
len: 16
v_gene: TRBV29-1
abundance: few
j_gene: TRBJ1-1
d_gene: TRBD1

CDR3aa: CASSQIDSDEAFF
CDR3nt: TGCGCCAGCAGCCAAATAGACAGTGATGAAGCTTTCTTT
len: 13
v_gene: TRBV5-1
abundance: .
j_gene: TRBJ1-1
d_gene: .

CDR3aa: CASSWDGGAGKQYF
CDR3nt: TGTGCCAGCAGCTGGGACGGAGGCGCGGGTAAGCAGTACTTC
len: 14
v_gene: TRBV2
abundance: .
j_gene: TRBJ2-7
d_gene: .

CDR3aa: CSVDWTSGTQTQYF
CDR3nt: TGCAGCGTAGATTGGACTAGCGGGACTCAGACCCAGTACTTC
len: 14
v_gene: TRBV29-1
abundance: .
j_gene: TRBJ2-5
d_gene: TRBD2

CDR3aa: CASRKTANEQYF
CDR3nt: TGTGCCAGCAGGAAGACAGCCAACGAGCAGTACTTC
len: 12
v_gene: TRBV6-1
abundance: .
j_gene: TRBJ2-7
d_gene: .

CDR3aa: CASMLAGGETQYF
CDR3nt: TGTGCCAGCATGCTAGCGGGAGGGGAGACCCAGTACTTC
len: 13
v_gene: TRBV2
abundance: many
j_gene: TRBJ2-5
d_gene: TRBD2

CDR3aa: CSARELGSGSQETQYF
CDR3nt: TGCAGTGCTAGAGAATTGGGTAGCGGGAGTCAGGAGACCCAGTACTTC
len: 16
v_gene: TRBV20-1
abundance: few
j_gene: TRBJ2-5
d_gene: TRBD2

CDR3aa: CASSQGPLNTEAFF
CDR3nt: TGTGCCAGCAGCCAAGGCCCCCTCAACACTGAAGCTTTCTTT
len: 14
v_gene: TRBV3-1
abundance: many
j_gene: TRBJ1-1
d_gene: .

CDR3aa: CASSPGQEQYF
CDR3nt: TGCGCCAGCAGCCCCGGTCAGGAGCAGTACTTC
len: 11
v_gene: TRBV5-1
abundance: few
j_gene: TRBJ2-7
d_gene: .

CDR3aa: CAWSAGSSSNTEAFF
CDR3nt: TGTGCCTGGAGTGCCGGGTCTTCCTCGAACACTGAAGCTTTCTTT
len: 15
v_gene: TRBV30
abundance: .
j_gene: TRBJ1-1
d_gene: .

CDR3aa: CATSVGQQNQPQHF
CDR3nt: TGTGCCACCAGTGTTGGACAGCAAAATCAGCCCCAGCATTTT
len: 14
v_gene: TRBV24-1
abundance: many
j_gene: TRBJ1-5
d_gene: .

CDR3aa: CASSVDPSGAGARETQYF
CDR3nt: TGTGCCAGCAGCGTCGACCCATCAGGGGCAGGGGCACGAGAGACCCAGTACTTC
len: 18
v_gene: TRBV9
abundance: few
j_gene: TRBJ2-5
d_gene: .

CDR3aa: CASSFRARAGELFF
CDR3nt: TGTGCCAGCAGTTTTAGGGCTAGGGCCGGGGAGCTGTTTTTT
len: 14
v_gene: TRBV27
abundance: few
j_gene: TRBJ2-2
d_gene: .

CDR3aa: CASTEGPGGTGELFF
CDR3nt: TGTGCCAGCACCGAAGGCCCGGGAGGGACCGGGGAGCTGTTTTTT
len: 15
v_gene: TRBV6-1
abundance: few
j_gene: TRBJ2-2
d_gene: TRBD2

CDR3aa: CSASRQGGTEAFF
CDR3nt: TGCAGTGCTAGCAGACAGGGAGGAACTGAAGCTTTCTTT
len: 13
v_gene: TRBV20-1
abundance: .
j_gene: TRBJ1-1
d_gene: TRBD1

CDR3aa: CSAIQGGAIDQPQHF
CDR3nt: TGCAGCGCTATTCAGGGAGGTGCGATCGATCAGCCCCAGCATTTT
len: 15
v_gene: TRBV29-1
abundance: .
j_gene: TRBJ1-5
d_gene: .

CDR3aa: CASSLSQVRETQYF
CDR3nt: TGTGCCAGCAGCTTATCCCAGGTCCGGGAGACCCAGTACTTC
len: 14
v_gene: TRBV7-2
abundance: few
j_gene: TRBJ2-5
d_gene: .

CDR3aa: CASSFDRDYGYTF
CDR3nt: TGCGCCAGCAGCTTCGACAGGGACTATGGCTACACCTTC
len: 13
v_gene: TRBV5-1
abundance: .
j_gene: TRBJ1-2
d_gene: TRBD1

CDR3aa: CASSQGGTAKNIQYF
CDR3nt: TGTGCCAGCAGTCAGGGTGGGACAGCCAAAAACATTCAGTACTTC
len: 15
v_gene: TRBV2
abundance: many
j_gene: TRBJ2-4
d_gene: .

CDR3aa: CAWSATGSYGYTF
CDR3nt: TGTGCCTGGAGTGCTACAGGGTCCTATGGCTACACCTTC
len: 13
v_gene: TRBV30
abundance: .
j_gene: TRBJ1-2
d_gene: .